The clone carrying this T cell receptor (beta chain) was counted between two and nine times. Sequencing was performed with immunoSEQ multiplex PCR; in TCRdb, only in-frame clones are kept and a portion is missing. The repertoire has 20,000 to 30,000 clones, approximately 92% of them found once; the top ten carry roughly 8.6%. CDR3 length equals 15 residues. Germline V gives CDR1 SNHLY, CDR2 FYNNEI. V lost 7 bases to trimming and J lost 5 bases, with 20 bases between them. These data come from a study of preoperative IRX-2 immunotherapy in early breast cancer. The sample's treatment: preoperative locoregional IRX-2 cytokine immunotherapy.

The sample here was tumor tissue, taken after IRX-2 immunotherapy. The chain recombines TRBV2 with TRBJ1-2; the D gene is possibly TRBD1 (5 bases). The receptor's source is a human donor with breast cancer. CDR3 in DNA: TGTGCCAGCAACGATGGGGGACCCGAGGAGTATGGCTACACCTTC. Amino acid sequence: CASNDGGPEEYGYTF. The whole variable domain, remainder taken from reference TRBV2 and TRBJ1-2, is EPEVTQTPSHQVTQMGQEVILRCVPISNHLYFYWYRQILGQKVEFLVSFYNNEISEKSEIFDDQFSVERPDGSNFTLKIRSTKLEDSAMYFCASNDGGPEEYGYTFGSGTRLTVV.